This T cell receptor beta chain was retrieved from a study of shared clonotypes between healthy human individuals. Clones were read by immunoSEQ multiplex PCR, and TCRdb kept only the in-frame ones, dropping some. Among 1.5 million to 2.5 million clones listed, approximately 94% were seen once. V lost 0 bases and J lost 2, with 12 bases in between. Germline lookup yields CDR1 SGDLS and CDR2 YYNGEE. The CDR3 covers 15 residues. Naive CD8 cells comprised CD45RO-negative, CCR7-positively selected cells, excluding terminally differentiated effector memory CD45RA+ cells. The receptor's source is a man aged 18 to 30 in good health. Sequenced material: naive CD8+ T cells sorted from blood. The chain combines TRBV9 with TRBJ2-7; tentatively, D is TRBD1 (6 bases). The CDR3 region has the DNA TGTGCCAGCAGCGTAGATACAGGGCCGACCTACGAGCAGTACTTC. Encoded protein: CASSVDTGPTYEQYF.